This T cell receptor beta chain was sequenced for a study of blood T cells in healthy people across ages. General study results and limits: Diversity was higher, and naive CD4+ cells more numerous, in long-lived donors than in aged donors. Diversity figures based on one million T cells were deemed too low.

The second PCR ran about 6 to 12 cycles with a sample-barcoded 5' primer and J-beta primers. All cDNA molecules were each tagged by a template-switch adaptor with 12 random nucleotides. TCRdb re-analysed the 5' RACE reads in MiXCR, keeping a single row per CDR3 protein. The table records about 800,000 distinct CDR3 sequences, 20% to 25% of them present only once. CDR1 and CDR2 from the germline V gene are SNHLY and FYNNEI. The CDR3 is 15 residues long. The V end was cut by 5 bases, the J end by 9 bases, with 20 bases between. As for this clonotype: No antigen is known for it.

Separately, the same data were catalogued under a study of T cells of mothers and their children. That study reports: In each mother, TCR beta CDR3 reads exceeded 10 million; in each child, they numbered approximately 3.3 million.

The sequencing sample was made of blood. The TCR was taken from a boy aged 10-17 years in good health. The V gene is TRBV2, the J gene TRBJ2-1; TRBD1 is a possible D gene (6 bases). CDR3 amino acids: CASSIQGLYRGEQFF. For the CDR3, the DNA is TGTGCCAGCAGTATACAGGGTCTATATAGGGGTGAGCAGTTCTTC. Filled out from reference TRBV2 and TRBJ2-1, the complete variable domain reads EPEVTQTPSHQVTQMGQEVILRCVPISNHLYFYWYRQILGQKVEFLVSFYNNEISEKSEIFDDQFSVERPDGSNFTLKIRSTKLEDSAMYFCASSIQGLYRGEQFFGPGTRLTVL.